This T cell receptor beta chain came from a study of graft-versus-host responses after intestinal transplantation listed by TCRdb under 2021. In terms of the full investigation: The transplants that recipients got were multivisceral, liver-intestinal, or isolated intestinal. Every recipient was given anti-thymocyte globulin induction, then maintenance tacrolimus and steroids for about 3 years. After intestinal transplantation, graft-versus-host and host-versus-graft alloreactive T cell clones in the graft, circulation and bone marrow were tracked using bulk TCR-beta CDR3 sequencing. Alloreactive clones were identified by sequencing pre-transplant mixed lymphocyte reaction products and comparing them with unstimulated pre-transplant donor and recipient T cells. The cohort enrolled fewer than 25 intestinal transplant recipients including one retransplant, and a few patients lacking pretransplant specimens were excluded. Donor T cell macrochimerism was defined as a peak of at least 4% donor T cells among recipient peripheral blood mononuclear cells. Instead of going to the commercial service, samples from a few later patients were sequenced in-house on an Illumina MiSeq and processed with MiXCR.

Libraries were built with the immunoSEQ multiplex PCR assay. For most patients, genomic DNA was isolated using the Qiagen DNeasy Blood and Tissue Kit and was shipped frozen to Adaptive Biotechnologies for TCR sequencing. Adaptive Biotechnologies carried out high-throughput TCR-beta CDR3 sequencing of genomic DNA for most patients. The study's processing was this. TCR sequencing data were retrieved from Adaptive's ImmunoSEQ software for 15 to 20 patients, whereas a few other patients were processed with MiXCR and VDJtools. To correct CD4 versus CD8 sorting errors, sequences present in both subsets at a frequency ratio below 5:1 were removed. CDR3 nucleotide sequences shared by donor and recipient were removed because the origin of these sequences could not be assigned. Alloreactive clones required at least 2-fold expansion over unstimulated cells and minimum CFSE-low frequency of 0.002% (template counts) or 0.001% (read counts). A clone was considered mappable if detected in the sequenced pre-transplant spleen, lymph node, or MLR CFSE-low populations of the donor or recipient. The cumulative frequency of alloreactive clones was calculated as a percentage of all sequences, weighted by copy number. Entries here come from immuneACCESS through TCRdb and include only in-frame sequences with V and J called. Some clones fail to appear in such tables; in the studies checked, an unresolved V gene covers under half of the shortfall, and the cause of the remainder is unknown. The D gene and trimming were derived from the DNA, and the V and J assignments and clone size from that table. The sample table shows about 50,000 clones, and about 93% are seen once. The ten largest clones add up to more than 2% of the sample.

Remarks on this clone: What this receptor recognizes is not known. The record has no base qualities; no much larger clone is one base away.

Per the publication, the time point label means: cells obtained before transplantation from donor or recipient. CD3+CD4+ and CD3+CD8+ populations were FACS-sorted from unstimulated pre-transplant donor and recipient cells taken from spleen or lymph nodes. Overall study results and their limits: GvH clones were found in recipient bone marrow, and some of the GvH clones appeared earlier in ileal mucosa or blood, which is consistent with an intestinal mucosal origin. In patients with donor T cell macrochimerism, the allografts had high GvH to HvG T cell clonal ratios. Early after transplant, peak levels of circulating GvH clones were found to be associated with declines in HvG clones. The conclusions were limited by the relatively low number and heterogeneity of the intestinal transplant patients.

Its CDR3 holds 11 amino acids, cysteine through phenylalanine. Just CDR3 DNA is preserved here, 33 bases in frame from base 1. The germline V gene gives CDR1 as SQVTM and CDR2 as ANQGSEA. V drops 7 bases and J drops 1 base, leaving 4 bases in between. Source: unstimulated CD4+ T cells sorted from spleen or lymph node cells, taken before transplant. The V and J segments used are TRBV29-1 and TRBJ2-2, with the D segment identity uncertain. The receptor's source is a human donor who was the organ donor for an intestinal transplant. The CDR3 has the sequence CSGQNTGELFF. The nucleotide sequence reads as follows: TGCAGCGGTCAGAACACCGGGGAGCTGTTTTTT.